The source of this TCR beta chain is a study of Siglec-9 on CD8 T cells in melanoma. General study findings and limits: Siglec-9 reportedly marks and regulates an effector memory CD8+ T-cell subset apparently accumulating in melanoma tumors.

This table comes from immunoSEQ multiplex PCR, and its TCRdb copy is limited to in-frame clones, with some not included. The sample carries around 30,000 clones, 75% to 85% recorded once. Of note for this clone: Its antigen is not known.

Sequenced sample: Siglec-9- CD8+ T cells sorted from blood. This receptor was taken from a human donor in good health.

The CDR3 reads CASRIRGYTEAFF. The CDR3 coding sequence is TGTGCCAGCAGAATCCGGGGGTACACTGAAGCTTTCTTT. This chain links TRBV28 with TRBJ1-1; perhaps TRBD1 as D (5 bases). V was cut by 6 bases and J by 3 bases, with 11 bases left in between. The germline gives CDR1 MDHEN, CDR2 SYDVKM. This CDR3 region has 13 residues.